This T cell receptor beta chain was sequenced for a study of monozygotic twins with inflammatory bowel disease. Points from the study as a whole: No detectable difference in repertoire similarity separated concordant from discordant twins, possibly as a result of limited power.

Looked up from germline, CDR1 is MRHNA and CDR2 is SNTAGT. The CDR3 sequence is 13 residues long. Points on this clonotype: Its antigen remains unidentified.

TCRdb reprocessed the 5' RACE reads and reports one entry per CDR3 protein, with no DNA. The sample is made up of about 210,000 distinct CDR3 sequences, and the top ten hold 1.5% to 2% of it. The sequence derives from a human donor with ulcerative colitis or Crohn's disease, or a healthy co-twin of an affected twin (not recorded which). This sequence joins TRBV6-4 and TRBJ2-7. The sequencing sample was made of blood. Here the CDR3 reads CASTALKHYEQYF.